This TCR beta chain stems from a study of chemoradiotherapy in HPV16-positive cancers. Whole-study context: Candidate HPV-specific clones and shared TCR motifs came from two HPV16-positive patients. Overall study findings and caveats: Functional assays defining HPV-specific T cells used only two HPV16-positive patients. Candidate HPV-specific clones and E7-related TCR motifs grew in tumor during treatment.

Repeated repertoire sampling spanned the course of chemoradiotherapy. Turning to this clone: Its antigen remains unidentified.

The method was immunoSEQ multiplex PCR; TCRdb's version includes in-frame clones alone and lacks a portion of them. This sample has around 5,200 clones, with around 89% found just once. CDR3 length equals 13 residues. CDR1 and CDR2 (germline): KGHSH, LQKENI. Trimming removed 3 bases at V and 6 bases at J, with 8 bases between. Sequences were derived from blood, sampled from a patient who underwent chemoradiotherapy. This sequence originates from a human donor with HPV-associated anogenital cancer. The gene calls are TRBV18 and TRBJ2-2; perhaps TRBD1 as D (6 bases). In nucleotides, the CDR3 is TGTGCCAGCTCACCCCAGGGGTCCGGGGAGCTGTTTTTT. Amino acid sequence: CASSPQGSGELFF.